This TCR beta chain was profiled in a study of cytomegalovirus exposure and HLA in healthy donors. As for the study in general: Inside one of the first data releases sat roughly 80 million unique TCRs taken from HLA-typed donors. The Caucasian-associated ancestry cluster held over 65% of 300 to 450 genotyped donors.

CDR1 MNHEY and CDR2 SVGAGI come from the germline V gene. V shed 8 bases and J shed 4 bases, with 12 bases lying between them. This CDR3 is built from 12 residues. The PCR contained 60 Vbeta and 13 Jbeta primers. Clones were read by immunoSEQ multiplex PCR, and TCRdb kept only the in-frame ones, dropping some. The repertoire holds approximately 150,000 clones, with 80% as singletons. Study results and limitations: In a later analysis, V- and J-gene trimming of beta chains associated with a DCLRE1C missense variant, replicated independently. In a later analysis, HLA-associated beta chains showed higher expansion and lower generation probabilities than comparable chains.

Note on this clone: What it binds is not known.

The chain employs TRBV6-5 and TRBJ2-7; D gene unclear. Input material: PBMCs. The clonotype was recovered from a man between 18 and 29 years old in good health and CMV-seropositive. This CDR3 reads CASLGPSYEQYF. The CDR3 DNA sequence: TGTGCCAGCCTTGGGCCAAGTTACGAGCAGTACTTC.